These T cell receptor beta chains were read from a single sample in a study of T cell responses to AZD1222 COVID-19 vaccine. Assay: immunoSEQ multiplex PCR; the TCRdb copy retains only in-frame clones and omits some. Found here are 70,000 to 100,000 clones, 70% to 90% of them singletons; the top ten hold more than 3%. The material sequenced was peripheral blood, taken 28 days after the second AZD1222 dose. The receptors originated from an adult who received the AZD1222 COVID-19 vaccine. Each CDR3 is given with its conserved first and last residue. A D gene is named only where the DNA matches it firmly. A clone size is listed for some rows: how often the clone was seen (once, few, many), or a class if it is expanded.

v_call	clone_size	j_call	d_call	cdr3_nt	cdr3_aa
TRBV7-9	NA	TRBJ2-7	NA	TGTGCCAGCAGCTTAGCGGCCCGTTACGAGCAGTACTTC	CASSLAARYEQYF
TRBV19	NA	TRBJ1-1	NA	TGTGCCAGTAGTAGCCCCCTGAACACTGAAGCTTTCTTT	CASSSPLNTEAFF
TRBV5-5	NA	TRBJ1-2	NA	TGTGCCAGCAGCCCCCGGCCGGACACAACTAACTATGGCTACACCTTC	CASSPRPDTTNYGYTF
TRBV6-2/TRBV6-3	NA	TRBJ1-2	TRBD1	TGTGCCAGCAGTGAGGACAGGGCCGACCCCTATGGCTACACCTTC	CASSEDRADPYGYTF
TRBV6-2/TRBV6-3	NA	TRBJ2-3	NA	TGTGCCAGCAGTTACCGTAGCTTACAAGATACGCAGTATTTT	CASSYRSLQDTQYF
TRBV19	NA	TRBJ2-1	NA	TGTGCCAGTAACATCGGGCCTGTACCCTACAATGAGCAGTTCTTC	CASNIGPVPYNEQFF
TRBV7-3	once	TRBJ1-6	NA	TGTGCCAGCAGCTCTGGGGTTTCAAATTCACCCCTCCACTTT	CASSSGVSNSPLHF
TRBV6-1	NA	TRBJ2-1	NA	TGTGCCAGCAGTGAACAGTACAATGAGCAGTTCTTC	CASSEQYNEQFF
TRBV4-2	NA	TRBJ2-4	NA	TGTGCCAGCAGCCAATTCTCAGGGGATCTAGCCAAAAACATTCAGTACTTC	CASSQFSGDLAKNIQYF
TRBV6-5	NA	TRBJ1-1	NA	TGTGCCAGCAGTTACTCGAGTTTGGGCGGCGGGACTGAAGCTTTCTTT	CASSYSSLGGGTEAFF
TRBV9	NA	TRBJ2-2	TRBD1	TGTGCCAGCAGCGTAGGTCTGGGACAGCTGAACACCGGGGAGCTGTTTTTT	CASSVGLGQLNTGELFF
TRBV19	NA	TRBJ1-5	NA	TGTGCCAGTAGTATTCGGGCAGTCTATAGCAATCAGCCCCAGCATTTT	CASSIRAVYSNQPQHF
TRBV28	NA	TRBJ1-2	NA	TGTGCCAGCAGCCCCGACACTAACTATGGCTACACCTTC	CASSPDTNYGYTF
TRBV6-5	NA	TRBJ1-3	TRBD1	TGTGCCAGCAGGAACAGGGGGTCTGGAAACACCATATATTTT	CASRNRGSGNTIYF
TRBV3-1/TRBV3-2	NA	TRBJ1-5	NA	TGTGCCAGCAGCCATAAAAGGGGGGGGAGCAATCAGCCCCAGCATTTT	CASSHKRGGSNQPQHF
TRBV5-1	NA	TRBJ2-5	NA	TGCGCCAGCAGCTTGGGGGGAGGCGAGGGGACCCAGTACTTC	CASSLGGGEGTQYF
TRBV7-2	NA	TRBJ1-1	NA	TGTGCCAGCAGCTTAGTCCGCAGCGAGAACACTGAAGCTTTCTTT	CASSLVRSENTEAFF
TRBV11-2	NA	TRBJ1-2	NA	TGTGCCAGCAGCCCGAGGGGCGCCACCTACTATGGCTACACCTTC	CASSPRGATYYGYTF
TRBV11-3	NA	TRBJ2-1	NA	TGTGCCAGCAGCTTAGATGGGACTTCCTACAATGAGCAGTTCTTC	CASSLDGTSYNEQFF
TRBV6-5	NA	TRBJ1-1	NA	TGTGCCAGCAGTCGTTCCGTTAACACTGAAGCTTTCTTT	CASSRSVNTEAFF
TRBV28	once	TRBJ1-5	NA	TGTGCCAGCAGAGACGACAGAGGTCAGCCCCAGCATTTT	CASRDDRGQPQHF
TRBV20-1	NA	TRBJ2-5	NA	TGCAGTGCAAAGACAGAGACCCAGTACTTC	CSAKTETQYF
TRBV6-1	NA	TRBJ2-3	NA	TGTGCCAGCAGTGAACGGGGGCAAGATACGCAGTATTTT	CASSERGQDTQYF
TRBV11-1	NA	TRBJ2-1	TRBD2	TGTGCCAGCAGCCCAGAGGGACTAGCGGACAATGAGCAGTTCTTC	CASSPEGLADNEQFF
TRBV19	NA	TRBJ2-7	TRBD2	TGTGCCAGTATGGTCGGGGCGGGAGCCTACGAGCAGTACTTC	CASMVGAGAYEQYF
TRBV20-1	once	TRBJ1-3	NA	TGCAGTGCTAGTGACGACTCTGGAAACACCATATATTTT	CSASDDSGNTIYF
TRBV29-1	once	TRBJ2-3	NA	TGCAGCGTTGGTCCGGGAACCAGCGATACGCAGTATTTT	CSVGPGTSDTQYF
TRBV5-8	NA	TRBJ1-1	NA	TGTGCCAGCGCTATAGGTCCAAACACTGAAGCTTTCTTT	CASAIGPNTEAFF
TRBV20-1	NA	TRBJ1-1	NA	TGCAGTGCTAGTCTCCCCGGAGGGGTGAACACTGAAGCTTTCTTT	CSASLPGGVNTEAFF
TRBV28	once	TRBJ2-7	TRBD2	TGTGCCAGCCACGCGGCTAGCGGGAAGGTGTTTACCTACGAGCAGTACTTC	CASHAASGKVFTYEQYF
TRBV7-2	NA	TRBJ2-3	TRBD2	TGTGCCAGCAGCCTCCGAGCGGGAGGGCCGACAGATACGCAGTATTTT	CASSLRAGGPTDTQYF
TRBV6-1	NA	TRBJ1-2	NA	TGTGCCAGCAGTGAAGTTGTGGGGCTAGAAGGCTACACCTTC	CASSEVVGLEGYTF
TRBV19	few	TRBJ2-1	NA	TGTGCCAGTAGTACGGGGGCCCTTACTTACAATGAGCAGTTCTTC	CASSTGALTYNEQFF
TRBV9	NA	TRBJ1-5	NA	TGTGCCAGCAGCGTTGGGACCCAAAGCAATCAGCCCCAGCATTTT	CASSVGTQSNQPQHF
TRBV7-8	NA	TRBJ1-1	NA	TGTGCCAGCAGTGGGCGAATGAACACTGAAGCTTTCTTT	CASSGRMNTEAFF
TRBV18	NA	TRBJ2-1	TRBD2	TGTGCCAGCTCACCACGAGGATCGACTAGCGGGGCCTATGAGCAGTTCTTC	CASSPRGSTSGAYEQFF
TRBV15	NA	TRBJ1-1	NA	TGTGCCACCAGCAGAGCGGCAGGGCGAGGCGGGATCACTGAAGCTTTCTTT	CATSRAAGRGGITEAFF
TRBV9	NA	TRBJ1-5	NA	TGTGCCAGCAGCGGTGCGGAAGGGCAGCCCCAGCATTTT	CASSGAEGQPQHF
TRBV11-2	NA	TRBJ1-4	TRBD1	TGTGCCAGCAGCCAGGGGGGTGAAAAACTGTTTTTT	CASSQGGEKLFF
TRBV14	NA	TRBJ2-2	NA	TGTGCCAGCAGCCTCCAGGGGCCCGGGGAGCTGTTTTTT	CASSLQGPGELFF